This record covers a single TCR beta chain. This specimen belongs to a study of cytomegalovirus exposure and HLA in healthy donors. Trimming removed 1 base at V and 7 bases at J, with 4 bases between. CDR3 length: 11 amino acids. Germline assignment: CDR1 PRHDT and CDR2 FYEKMQ (reference sequence). The PCR used 60 Vbeta and 13 Jbeta primers. Assay: immunoSEQ multiplex PCR; the TCRdb copy retains only in-frame clones and omits some. The specimen's table records approximately 50,000 clones. The clonotype originates from a female donor in good health and CMV-seronegative. The genes are TRBV13 and TRBJ2-5; D call uncertain. The sample comprised PBMCs. The CDR3 here is CASSLVGTQYF. The CDR3 nucleotides are TGTGCCAGCAGCTTAGTCGGGACCCAGTACTTC. Supplemented by reference TRBV13 and TRBJ2-5, the full variable domain reads AAGVIQSPRHLIKEKRETATLKCYPIPRHDTVYWYQQGPGQDPQFLISFYEKMQSDKGSIPDRFSAQQFSDYHSELNMSSLELGDSALYFCASSLVGTQYFGPGTRLLVL.